Shown below are 23 T cell receptor beta chains from a single sample sequenced in a study of blood T cell repertoires in COVID-19. TCRdb's table, derived via immunoSEQ multiplex PCR, lists solely in-frame clones and lacks some. The data hold roughly 230,000 clones, with roughly 84% observed a single time. The sequenced sample was PBMCs or T cells enriched from blood (not recorded which). The receptors come from a man aged 45-60 years who had recovered from COVID-19.

The chain recombines TRBV2 with TRBJ2-2; 8 bases are shared with TRBD1. J gave up 1 base and V 11 bases, and 9 bases lay outside the gene matches. There are 15 residues in the CDR3. Germline V lookup: CDR1 SNHLY, CDR2 FYNNEI. CDR3 coding DNA: TGTGCCCCCAGTCCCGGACAGGGGAACACCGGGGAGCTGTTTTTT. Residues: CAPSPGQGNTGELFF. The full variable domain, completed using reference TRBV2 and TRBJ2-2, is EPEVTQTPSHQVTQMGQEVILRCVPISNHLYFYWYRQILGQKVEFLVSFYNNEISEKSEIFDDQFSVERPDGSNFTLKIRSTKLEDSAMYFCAPSPGQGNTGELFFGEGSRLTVL.

This chain links TRBV9 with TRBJ2-2; possible D gene TRBD2, 6 bases. This CDR3 is 15 amino acids long. Germline lookup yields CDR1 SGDLS and CDR2 YYNGEE. V was clipped by 2 bases and J by 7 bases, with 15 bases between them. CDR3 residues: CASSVGTPGVGELFF. CDR3 nucleotides: TGTGCCAGCAGCGTCGGGACTCCCGGTGTCGGGGAGCTGTTTTTT. The variable domain in full, with the rest retrieved from reference TRBV9 and TRBJ2-2, is DSGVTQTPKHLITATGQRVTLRCSPRSGDLSVYWYQQSLDQGLQFLIQYYNGEERAKGNILERFSAQQFPDLHSELNLSSLELGDSALYFCASSVGTPGVGELFFGEGSRLTVL.

The chain employs TRBV6-5 and TRBJ2-7, with 7 bases matching TRBD1. Per germline, CDR1 MNHEY and CDR2 SVGAGI. The V segment lost 5 bases and the J segment 7 bases; nucleotides outside the gene matches: 5. The CDR3 is 12 amino acids. The CDR3 DNA sequence: TGTGCCAGCAGTCGACAGGGCAGGGAGCAGTACTTC. Translated, it gives CASSRQGREQYF.

CDR3 nucleotides: TGTGCCAGCAGCCAGCAGGGGGACCCCCAGCATTTT. Its protein is CASSQQGDPQHF. This rearrangement joins TRBV5-6 to TRBJ1-5; 7 bases agree with TRBD1. This CDR3 comprises 12 residues. Germline V gives CDR1 SGHDT, CDR2 YYEEEE. V lost 4 bases to trimming and J lost 10 bases; unmatched junction nucleotides: 5. Using reference TRBV5-6 and TRBJ1-5 for the parts outside the CDR3, the full variable domain is DAGVTQSPTHLIKTRGQQVTLRCSPKSGHDTVSWYQQALGQGPQFIFQYYEEEERQRGNFPDRFSGHQFPNYSSELNVNALLLGDSALYLCASSQQGDPQHFGDGTRLSIL.

CDR3 in amino acids: CASSLVRGLNTEAFF. The CDR3, as DNA: TGTGCCAGCAGTTTGGTACGTGGCCTGAACACTGAAGCTTTCTTT. The V and J genes are TRBV27 and TRBJ1-1; D is uncertain. The V gene lost 3 bases and the J gene lost 0 bases, with 11 bases spanning the gap. Germline V gene sequence: CDR1 MNHEY, CDR2 SMNVEV (reference sequence). CDR3 length equals 15 residues.

Of note for this clone: Other nucleotide sequences from this sample produce the same CDR3. The gene calls are TRBV28 and TRBJ1-2; 9 bases fit TRBD1. Germline V gene data show CDR1 as MDHEN and CDR2 as SYDVKM. The CDR3 runs to 14 residues. The trim removed 3 bases at V and 1 base at J, leaving 0 bases unmatched. CDR3 protein: CASSLGQGNYGYTF. CDR3 in DNA: TGTGCCAGCAGTTTGGGACAGGGTAACTATGGCTACACCTTC.

This chain links TRBV9 with TRBJ2-5; 8 bases match TRBD1. This CDR3 is built from 14 residues. Losses at the gene ends were 4 bases for V and 4 bases for J; bases not matched to a gene: 6. Germline V gene sequence: CDR1 SGDLS, CDR2 YYNGEE. This CDR3 is CASSPNTGGETQYF. DNA for the CDR3: TGTGCCAGCAGCCCCAATACAGGGGGAGAGACCCAGTACTTC.

In its sample, this clone was seen a few times. The rearrangement links TRBV12-5 to TRBJ2-2; 10 positions match TRBD2. CDR1 is LGHNT, CDR2 FRNRAP, per germline. The CDR3 has 16 amino acids. The ends lost 3 bases at V and 0 bases at J; junction bases unmatched: 1. CDR3 coding DNA: TGTGCTAGTGGTTTAAGCGGGGGGGCGAACACCGGGGAGCTGTTTTTT. It is translated as CASGLSGGANTGELFF.

The gene calls are TRBV5-1 and TRBJ1-2; 10 nucleotides line up with TRBD1. CDR3 length: 14 residues. Trimming removed 6 bases from V and 8 bases from J; junction bases left unmatched: 10. Germline lookup yields CDR1 SGHRS and CDR2 YFSETQ. The CDR3 loop reads CASIPDRGKDGYTF. The DNA for the CDR3 is TGCGCCAGCATCCCGGACAGGGGGAAGGACGGCTACACCTTC.

V is TRBV11-3 and J is TRBJ1-2, with a weak D call TRBD1 (6 bases). The CDR3 consists of 16 residues. V lost 4 bases to trimming and J lost 0 bases, with 15 bases between them. Looked up from germline, CDR1 is SGHNT and CDR2 is YENEEA. The CDR3 nucleotides read TGTGCCAGCAGCTCCAGCCAGACAGGAGCTAACTATGGCTACACCTTC. This codes for CASSSSQTGANYGYTF.

The J gene is TRBJ2-3, the V gene TRBV11-2; TRBD2 might be the D (5 bases). Trimming stripped 5 bases from V and 4 bases from J, with 16 bases between. Per the germline V gene, CDR1 is SGHAT and CDR2 is FQNNGV. This CDR3 comprises 15 residues. The CDR3 DNA follows: TGTGCCAGCAGCCCCGGACTTAGTCTGGCAGATACGCAGTATTTT. This sequence encodes CASSPGLSLADTQYF.

This sequence joins TRBV7-3 and TRBJ2-3; D possibly corresponds to TRBD2 (5 bases). V dropped 2 bases and J dropped 1 base, with 10 bases sitting between them. The CDR3 sequence is 15 residues long. Germline CDR1 SGHTA, CDR2 FQGTGA. This chain's CDR3 is CASSLLLAGTDTQYF. As DNA, the CDR3 is TGTGCCAGCAGCTTATTGCTAGCCGGCACAGATACGCAGTATTTT.

The J gene is TRBJ1-2, the V gene TRBV6-5, with 7 nucleotides matching TRBD1. The CDR3 is 15 amino acids. V dropped 7 bases and J dropped 0; count of bases not matched to a gene: 8. The germline V gene has CDR1 MNHEY and CDR2 SVGAGI. Here the CDR3 reads CASIPSGGPNYGYTF. CDR3 coding DNA: TGTGCCAGCATCCCATCAGGGGGACCTAACTATGGCTACACCTTC.

The chain uses TRBV24-1 and TRBJ2-2; 10 bases are a match to TRBD1. The CDR3 runs to 19 residues. Germline CDR1 KGHDR, CDR2 SFDVKD. The trim removed 4 bases at V and 1 base at J, leaving 11 bases unmatched. The CDR3 spells CATSDPPGQGYGNTGELFF. CDR3 bases: TGTGCCACCAGTGACCCCCCGGGACAGGGGTACGGGAACACCGGGGAGCTGTTTTTT.

This chain connects TRBV10-1 to TRBJ2-7; 8 bases match TRBD1. Germline assignment: CDR1 WNHNN and CDR2 SYGVQD (reference sequence). V shed 7 bases and J 0 bases; nucleotides not matched to a gene: 11. CDR3 size: 16 residues. In DNA form, the CDR3 reads TGCGCCAGCACCACCAAACAGGGGGAGGCCTCCTACGAGCAGTACTTC. This sequence encodes CASTTKQGEASYEQYF.

The rearrangement joins TRBV27 to TRBJ2-1; maybe TRBD2 (6 bases). Germline assignment: CDR1 MNHEY and CDR2 SMNVEV (reference sequence). The CDR3 is 15 amino acids. The germline V and J ends were trimmed by 8 bases and 4 bases, with 18 bases remaining between them. CDR3 DNA sequence: TGTGCCAGCCGCCGGGGGACGGGTAAATACAATGAGCAGTTCTTC. As protein: CASRRGTGKYNEQFF.

The rearrangement joins TRBV15 to TRBJ2-7; 9 bases map to TRBD1. Germline lookup yields CDR1 LNHNV and CDR2 YYDKDF (reference sequence). Unmatched junction bases numbered 14, after V lost 0 bases and J lost 5 bases. This CDR3 spans 18 amino acids. CDR3 sequence (DNA): TGTGCCACCAGCAGAGAAGGTTTCGTTGGGACAGGGTTAGACGAGCAGTACTTC. It yields the protein CATSREGFVGTGLDEQYF.

The chain links TRBV9 to TRBJ2-2, with 7 bases aligning to TRBD1. Germline CDR1 reads SGDLS; CDR2 reads YYNGEE. V trimming: 3 bases; J trimming: 6 bases; junction bases outside the gene matches: 8. The CDR3 is 15 amino acids. CDR3 DNA sequence: TGTGCCAGCAGCGCCCTGACAGGGATCTCCGGGGAGCTGTTTTTT. This translates into CASSALTGISGELFF.

The V call is TRBV30, the J call TRBJ1-4; possibly TRBD1 for D (5 bases). The germline V gene encodes CDR1 GTSNPN and CDR2 SVGIG (reference sequence). The CDR3 consists of 14 residues. The V end lost 2 bases, the J end lost 2 bases, and 9 bases lay between the germline ends. The CDR3 sequence: CAWSPGGTNEKLFF. The CDR3 DNA is TGTGCCTGGAGTCCGGGGGGTACTAATGAAAAACTGTTTTTT.

The J gene is TRBJ1-2, the V gene TRBV7-2; TRBD1 matches at 7 bases. V lost 6 bases, J lost 8 bases, and 9 bases stayed unmatched. CDR1 SGHTA and CDR2 FQGNSA come from the germline V gene. This CDR3 comprises 13 residues. The CDR3 sequence: CASRYDRVRGYTF. As DNA, the CDR3 is TGTGCCAGCAGATACGACAGGGTGAGAGGCTACACCTTC.

This clone was observed a few times. The chain links TRBV19 to TRBJ1-5; D unclear. The CDR3 covers 15 residues. V was clipped by 1 base and J by 6 bases, with 13 bases between them. From germline, CDR1 is LNHDA and CDR2 SQIVND (reference sequence). The CDR3 nucleotides read TGTGCCAGTAGTATAGGAGGGAATGGGTTTCAGCCCCAGCATTTT. This encodes CASSIGGNGFQPQHF.

The chain joins TRBV6-1 to TRBJ2-7, with 7 bases aligning to TRBD2. V lost 1 base to trimming and J lost 0 bases; unmatched junction nucleotides: 12. Germline V gene data show CDR1 as MNHNS and CDR2 as SASEGT. The CDR3 sequence is 18 residues long. The CDR3 region is CASSEGLANPYSSYEQYF. The CDR3 DNA sequence: TGTGCCAGCAGTGAAGGACTAGCAAATCCCTACAGCTCCTACGAGCAGTACTTC.

The chain links TRBV30 to TRBJ1-5; D gene unclear. Germline CDR1 is GTSNPN and CDR2 is SVGIG (reference sequence). The CDR3 covers 14 residues. Trimming took 2 bases from V and 6 from J, leaving 14 bases between them. The CDR3 here is CAWSRAGGSQPQHF. DNA of the CDR3: TGTGCCTGGAGTCGGGCAGGTGGGAGTCAGCCCCAGCATTTT.